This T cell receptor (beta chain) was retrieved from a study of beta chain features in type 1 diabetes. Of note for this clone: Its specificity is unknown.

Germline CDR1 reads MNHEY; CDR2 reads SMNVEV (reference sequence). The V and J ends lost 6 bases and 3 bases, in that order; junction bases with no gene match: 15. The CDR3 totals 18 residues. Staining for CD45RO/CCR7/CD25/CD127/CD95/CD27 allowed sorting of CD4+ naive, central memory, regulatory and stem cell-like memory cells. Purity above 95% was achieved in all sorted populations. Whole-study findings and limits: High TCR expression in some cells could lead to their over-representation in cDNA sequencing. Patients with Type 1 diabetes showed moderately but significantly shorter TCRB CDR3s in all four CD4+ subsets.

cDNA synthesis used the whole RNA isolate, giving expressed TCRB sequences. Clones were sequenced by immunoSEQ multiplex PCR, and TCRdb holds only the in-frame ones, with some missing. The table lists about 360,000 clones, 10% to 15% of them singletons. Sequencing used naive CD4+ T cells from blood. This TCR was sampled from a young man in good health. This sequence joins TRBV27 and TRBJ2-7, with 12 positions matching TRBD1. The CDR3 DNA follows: TGTGCCAGCAGCCCAGATCCCGCCCGGGACAGGGGGCTCTACGAGCAGTACTTC. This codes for CASSPDPARDRGLYEQYF.